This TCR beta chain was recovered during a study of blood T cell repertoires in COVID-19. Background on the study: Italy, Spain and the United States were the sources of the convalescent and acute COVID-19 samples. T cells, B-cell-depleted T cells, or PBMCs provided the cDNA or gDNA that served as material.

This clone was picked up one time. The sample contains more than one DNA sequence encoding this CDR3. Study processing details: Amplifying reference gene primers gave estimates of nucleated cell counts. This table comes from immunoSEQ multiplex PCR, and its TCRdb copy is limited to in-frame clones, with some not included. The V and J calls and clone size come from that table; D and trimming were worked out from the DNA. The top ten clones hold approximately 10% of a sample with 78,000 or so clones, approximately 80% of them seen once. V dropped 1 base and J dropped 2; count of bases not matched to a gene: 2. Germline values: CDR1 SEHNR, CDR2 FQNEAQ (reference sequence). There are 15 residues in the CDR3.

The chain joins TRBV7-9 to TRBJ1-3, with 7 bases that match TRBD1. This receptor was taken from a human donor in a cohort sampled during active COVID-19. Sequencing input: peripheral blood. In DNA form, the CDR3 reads TGTGCCAGCAGCTTAGGGCAGGGGGCTGGAAACACCATATATTTT. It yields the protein CASSLGQGAGNTIYF.